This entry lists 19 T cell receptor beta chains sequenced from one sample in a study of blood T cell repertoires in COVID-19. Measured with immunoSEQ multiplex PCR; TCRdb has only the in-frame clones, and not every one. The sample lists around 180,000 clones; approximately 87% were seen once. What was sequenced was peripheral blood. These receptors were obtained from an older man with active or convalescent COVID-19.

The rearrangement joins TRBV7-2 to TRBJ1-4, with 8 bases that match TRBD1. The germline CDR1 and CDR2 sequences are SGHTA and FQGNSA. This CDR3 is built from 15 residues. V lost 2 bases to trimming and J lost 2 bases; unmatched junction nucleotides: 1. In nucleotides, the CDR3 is TGTGCCAGCAGCTTACGGACAGGGACTAATGAAAAACTGTTTTTT. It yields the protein CASSLRTGTNEKLFF.

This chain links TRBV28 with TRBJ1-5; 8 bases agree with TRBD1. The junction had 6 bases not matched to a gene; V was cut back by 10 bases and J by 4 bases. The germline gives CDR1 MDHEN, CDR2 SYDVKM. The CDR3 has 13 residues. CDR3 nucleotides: TGTGCCAACAAAGGACAGGGTAATCAGCCCCAGCATTTT. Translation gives CANKGQGNQPQHF.

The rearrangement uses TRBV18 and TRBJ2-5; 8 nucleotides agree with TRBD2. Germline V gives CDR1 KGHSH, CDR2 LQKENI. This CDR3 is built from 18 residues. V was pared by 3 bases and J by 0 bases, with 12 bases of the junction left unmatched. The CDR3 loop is CASSPLGTGTRYQETQYF. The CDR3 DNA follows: TGTGCCAGCTCACCCCTTGGCACCGGGACTAGATACCAAGAGACCCAGTACTTC.

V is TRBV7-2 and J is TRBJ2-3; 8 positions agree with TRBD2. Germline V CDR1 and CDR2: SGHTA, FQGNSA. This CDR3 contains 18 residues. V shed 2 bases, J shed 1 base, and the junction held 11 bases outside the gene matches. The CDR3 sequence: CASSLMRRVAGRTDTQYF. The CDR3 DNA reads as TGTGCCAGCAGCTTAATGCGGCGGGTAGCGGGGCGCACAGATACGCAGTATTTT.

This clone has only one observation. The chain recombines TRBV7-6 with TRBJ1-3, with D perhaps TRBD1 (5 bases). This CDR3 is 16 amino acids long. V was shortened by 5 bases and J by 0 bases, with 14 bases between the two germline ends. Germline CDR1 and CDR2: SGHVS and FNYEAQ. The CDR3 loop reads CASSQDSEISGNTIYF. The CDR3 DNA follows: TGTGCCAGCAGCCAAGACAGTGAAATCTCTGGAAACACCATATATTTT.

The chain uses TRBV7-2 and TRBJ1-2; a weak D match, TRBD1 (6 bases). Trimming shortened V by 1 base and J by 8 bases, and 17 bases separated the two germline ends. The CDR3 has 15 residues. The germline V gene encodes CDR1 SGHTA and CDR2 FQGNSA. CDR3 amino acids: CASSLEVSDRGGYTF. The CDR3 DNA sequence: TGTGCCAGCAGCTTAGAGGTTTCGGACAGAGGGGGCTACACCTTC.

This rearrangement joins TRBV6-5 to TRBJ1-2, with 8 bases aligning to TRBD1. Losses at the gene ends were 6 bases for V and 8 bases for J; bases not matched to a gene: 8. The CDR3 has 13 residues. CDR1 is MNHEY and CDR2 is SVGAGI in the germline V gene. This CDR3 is CASSKQGARGYTF. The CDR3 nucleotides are TGTGCCAGCAGCAAGCAGGGGGCGCGGGGCTACACCTTC.

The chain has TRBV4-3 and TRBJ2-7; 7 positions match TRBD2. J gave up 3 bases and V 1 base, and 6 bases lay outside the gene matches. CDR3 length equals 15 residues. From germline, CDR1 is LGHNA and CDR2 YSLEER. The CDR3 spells CASSQGGREVYEQYF. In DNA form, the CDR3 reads TGCGCCAGCAGCCAAGGAGGTCGGGAGGTCTACGAGCAGTACTTC.

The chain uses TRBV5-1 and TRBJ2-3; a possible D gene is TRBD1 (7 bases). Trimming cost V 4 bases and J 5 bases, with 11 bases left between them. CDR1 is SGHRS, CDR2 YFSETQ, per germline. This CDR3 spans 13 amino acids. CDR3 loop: CASSPQGGDTQYF. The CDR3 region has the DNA TGCGCCAGCAGCCCCCAGGGGGGAGATACGCAGTATTTT.

CDR3 DNA: TGTGCCAGCTCACCAGCGGAGCTAGAGTATTCACCCCTCCACTTT. Translation: CASSPAELEYSPLHF. The rearrangement links TRBV18 to TRBJ1-6; D call uncertain. CDR1 and CDR2 (germline): KGHSH, LQKENI. With 2 bases removed from V and 8 bases from J, the gap between germline ends came to 13 bases. The length of the CDR3 is 15 residues. Filled out from reference TRBV18 and TRBJ1-6, the complete variable domain reads NAGVMQNPRHLVRRRGQEARLRCSPMKGHSHVYWYRQLPEEGLKFMVYLQKENIIDESGMPKERFSAEFPKEGPSILRIQQVVRGDSAAYFCASSPAELEYSPLHFGNGTRLTVT.

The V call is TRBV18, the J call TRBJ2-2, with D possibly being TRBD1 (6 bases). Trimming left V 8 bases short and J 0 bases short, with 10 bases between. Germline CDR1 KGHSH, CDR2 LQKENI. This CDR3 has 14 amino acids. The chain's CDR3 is CASSGQTNTGELFF. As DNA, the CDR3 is TGTGCCAGCAGTGGACAGACGAACACCGGGGAGCTGTTTTTT.

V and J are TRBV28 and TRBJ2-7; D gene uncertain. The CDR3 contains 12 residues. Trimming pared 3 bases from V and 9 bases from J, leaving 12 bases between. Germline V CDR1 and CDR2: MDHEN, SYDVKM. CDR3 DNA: TGTGCCAGCAGTTTGTTGGTCAGTCCGCAGTACTTC. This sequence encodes CASSLLVSPQYF.

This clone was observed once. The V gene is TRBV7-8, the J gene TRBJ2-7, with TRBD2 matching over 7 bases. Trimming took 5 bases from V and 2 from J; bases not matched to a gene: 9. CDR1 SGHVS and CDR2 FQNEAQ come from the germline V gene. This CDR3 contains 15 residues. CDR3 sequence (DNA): TGTGCCAGCAGCCCCCGGGGAGGGCCCACCTACGAGCAGTACTTC. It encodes CASSPRGGPTYEQYF. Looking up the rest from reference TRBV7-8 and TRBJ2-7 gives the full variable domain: GAGVSQSPRYKVAKRGQDVALRCDPISGHVSLFWYQQALGQGPEFLTYFQNEAQLDKSGLPSDRFFAERPEGSVSTLKIQRTQQEDSAVYLCASSPRGGPTYEQYFGPGTRLTVT.

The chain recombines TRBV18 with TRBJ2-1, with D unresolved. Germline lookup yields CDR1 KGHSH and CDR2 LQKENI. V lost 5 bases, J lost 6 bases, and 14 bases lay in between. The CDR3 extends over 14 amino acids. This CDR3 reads CASSGASTLNEQFF. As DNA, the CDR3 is TGTGCCAGCTCAGGTGCTTCTACTCTCAATGAGCAGTTCTTC.

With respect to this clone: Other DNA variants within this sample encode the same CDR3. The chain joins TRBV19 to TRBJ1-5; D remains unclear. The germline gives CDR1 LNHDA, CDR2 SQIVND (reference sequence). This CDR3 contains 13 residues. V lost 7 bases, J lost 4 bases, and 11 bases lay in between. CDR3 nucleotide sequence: TGTGCCAGTACCCTTCGGGGAAATCAGCCCCAGCATTTT. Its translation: CASTLRGNQPQHF.

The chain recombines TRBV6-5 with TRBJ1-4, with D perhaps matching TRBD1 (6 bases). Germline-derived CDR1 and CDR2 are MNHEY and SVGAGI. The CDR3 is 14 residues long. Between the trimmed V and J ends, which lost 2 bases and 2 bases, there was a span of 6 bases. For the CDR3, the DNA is TGTGCCAGCAGTTACAGGGGGACTAATGAAAAACTGTTTTTT. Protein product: CASSYRGTNEKLFF.

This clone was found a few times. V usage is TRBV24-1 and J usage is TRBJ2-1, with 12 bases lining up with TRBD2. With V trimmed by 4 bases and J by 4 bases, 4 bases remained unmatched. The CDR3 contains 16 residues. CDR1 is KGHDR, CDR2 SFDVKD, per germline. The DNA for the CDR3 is TGTGCCACCAGTGACCGGACTAGCGGGGATTACAATGAGCAGTTCTTC. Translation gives CATSDRTSGDYNEQFF.

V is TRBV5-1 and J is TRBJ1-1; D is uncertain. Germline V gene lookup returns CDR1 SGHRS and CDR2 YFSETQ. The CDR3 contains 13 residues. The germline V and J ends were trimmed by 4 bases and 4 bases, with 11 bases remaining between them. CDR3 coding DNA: TGCGCCAGCAGCCTAAACACGGGCACTGAAGCTTTCTTT. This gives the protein CASSLNTGTEAFF.

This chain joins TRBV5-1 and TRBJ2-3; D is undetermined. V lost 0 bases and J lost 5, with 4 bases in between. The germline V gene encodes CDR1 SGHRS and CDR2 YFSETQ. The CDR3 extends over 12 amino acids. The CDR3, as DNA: TGCGCCAGCAGCTTGGATAAAGATACGCAGTATTTT. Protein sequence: CASSLDKDTQYF.